The T cell receptor beta chain described here comes from a study of cytomegalovirus exposure and HLA in healthy donors. Study-level information: From donors who were HLA-typed, an early data release held around 85 million unique TCRs. Study outcomes and limitations: Later analysis placed DRB1 highest and HLA-C lowest in TCR association rates, which differed by HLA locus. The authors enumerated 150 to 200 TCR beta chains as linked to cytomegalovirus. Presence/absence analysis assumed near-uniform sequencing depth across donors.

A remark on this clone: What it binds is not known.

Germline V gene lookup returns CDR1 PRHDT and CDR2 FYEKMQ (reference sequence). The CDR3 sequence is 15 residues long. Trimming took off 5 bases at V and 7 bases at J, with 17 bases between the two ends. Primers: 60 Vbeta forward and 13 Jbeta reverse. The repertoire was sequenced with immunoSEQ multiplex PCR; TCRdb's copy has only in-frame clones and lacks some. The data hold approximately 89,000 clones, with roughly 86% observed a single time. Sample: PBMCs. The TCR sequence derives from a human donor in good health. J is TRBJ1-4 and V is TRBV13; D is undetermined. DNA of the CDR3: TGTGCCAGCAGCCAAGCGGCGGACTCGGGTGAAAAACTGTTTTTT. Residues: CASSQAADSGEKLFF.